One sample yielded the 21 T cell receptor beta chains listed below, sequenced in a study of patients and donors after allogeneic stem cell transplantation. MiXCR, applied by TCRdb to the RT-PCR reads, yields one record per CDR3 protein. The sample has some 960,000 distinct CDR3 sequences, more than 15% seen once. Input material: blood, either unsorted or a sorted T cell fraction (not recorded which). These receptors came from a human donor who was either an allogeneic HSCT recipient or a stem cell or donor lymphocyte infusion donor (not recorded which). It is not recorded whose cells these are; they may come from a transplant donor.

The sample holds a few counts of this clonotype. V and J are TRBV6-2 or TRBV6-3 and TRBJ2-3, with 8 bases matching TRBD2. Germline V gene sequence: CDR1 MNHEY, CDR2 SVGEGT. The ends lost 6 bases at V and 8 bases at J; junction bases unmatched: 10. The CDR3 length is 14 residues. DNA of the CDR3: TGTGCCAGCAGCACGACTAGCGTAGGTTCTACGCAGTATTTT. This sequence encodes CASSTTSVGSTQYF.

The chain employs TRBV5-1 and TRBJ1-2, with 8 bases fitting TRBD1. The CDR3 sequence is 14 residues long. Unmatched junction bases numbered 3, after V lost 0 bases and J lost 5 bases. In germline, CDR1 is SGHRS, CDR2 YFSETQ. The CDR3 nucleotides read TGCGCCAGCAGCTTGGGGGACAGGAAGTATGGCTACACCTTC. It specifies CASSLGDRKYGYTF.

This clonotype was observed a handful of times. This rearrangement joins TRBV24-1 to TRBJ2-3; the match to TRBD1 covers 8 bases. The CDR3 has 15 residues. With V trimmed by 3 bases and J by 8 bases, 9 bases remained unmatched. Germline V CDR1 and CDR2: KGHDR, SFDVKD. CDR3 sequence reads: CATSDPDRGVGTQYF. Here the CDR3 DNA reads TGTGCCACCAGTGATCCCGACAGGGGAGTAGGTACGCAGTATTTT.

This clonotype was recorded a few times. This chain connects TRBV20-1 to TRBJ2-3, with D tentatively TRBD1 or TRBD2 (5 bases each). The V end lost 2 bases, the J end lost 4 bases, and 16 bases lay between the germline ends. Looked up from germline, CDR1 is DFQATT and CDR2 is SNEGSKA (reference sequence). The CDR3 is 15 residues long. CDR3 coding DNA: TGCAGTGCTAGACCTAAATTCAGAGGGGCAGATACGCAGTATTTT. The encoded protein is CSARPKFRGADTQYF.

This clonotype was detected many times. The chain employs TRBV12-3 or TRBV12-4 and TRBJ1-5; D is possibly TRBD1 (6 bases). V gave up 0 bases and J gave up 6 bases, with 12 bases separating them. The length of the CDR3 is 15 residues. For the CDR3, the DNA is TGTGCCAGCAGTTTAGCAGACAGGCTGAGTCAGCCCCAGCATTTT. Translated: CASSLADRLSQPQHF.

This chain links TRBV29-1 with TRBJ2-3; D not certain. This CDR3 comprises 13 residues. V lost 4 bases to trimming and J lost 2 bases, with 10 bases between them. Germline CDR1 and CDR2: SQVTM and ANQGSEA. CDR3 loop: CSVGALITDTQYF. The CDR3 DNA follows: TGCAGCGTTGGGGCTCTGATCACAGATACGCAGTATTTT.

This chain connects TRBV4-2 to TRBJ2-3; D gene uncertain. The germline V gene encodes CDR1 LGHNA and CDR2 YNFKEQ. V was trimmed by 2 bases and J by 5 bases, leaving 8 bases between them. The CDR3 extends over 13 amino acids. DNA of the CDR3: TGTGCCAGCAGCCAACATTCCCGAGATACGCAGTATTTT. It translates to CASSQHSRDTQYF.

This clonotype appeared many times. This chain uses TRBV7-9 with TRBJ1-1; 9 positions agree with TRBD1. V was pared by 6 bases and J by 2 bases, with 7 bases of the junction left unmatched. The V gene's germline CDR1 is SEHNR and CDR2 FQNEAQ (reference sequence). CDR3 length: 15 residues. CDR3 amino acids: CASSVAGQGNTEAFF. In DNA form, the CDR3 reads TGTGCCAGCAGTGTCGCGGGACAGGGAAACACTGAAGCTTTCTTT.

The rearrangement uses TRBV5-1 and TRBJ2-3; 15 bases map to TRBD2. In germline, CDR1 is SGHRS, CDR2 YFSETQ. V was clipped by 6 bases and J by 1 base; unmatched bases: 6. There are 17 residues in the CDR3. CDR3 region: CASNLWTSGRGTDTQYF. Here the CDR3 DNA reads TGCGCCAGCAACCTCTGGACTAGCGGGAGGGGCACAGATACGCAGTATTTT.

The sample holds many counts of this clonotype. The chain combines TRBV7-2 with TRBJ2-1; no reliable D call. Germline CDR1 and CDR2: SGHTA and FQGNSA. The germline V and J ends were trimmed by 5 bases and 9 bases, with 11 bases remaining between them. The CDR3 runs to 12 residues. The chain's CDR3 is CASSQYRAEQFF. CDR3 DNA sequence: TGTGCCAGCAGCCAATACCGGGCTGAGCAGTTCTTC.

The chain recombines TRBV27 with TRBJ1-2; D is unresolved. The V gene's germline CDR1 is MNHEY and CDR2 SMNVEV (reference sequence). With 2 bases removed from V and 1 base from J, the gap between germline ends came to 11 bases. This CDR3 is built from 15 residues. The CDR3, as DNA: TGTGCCAGCAGTTTAAGGCCAGGCATTAACTATGGCTACACCTTC. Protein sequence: CASSLRPGINYGYTF.

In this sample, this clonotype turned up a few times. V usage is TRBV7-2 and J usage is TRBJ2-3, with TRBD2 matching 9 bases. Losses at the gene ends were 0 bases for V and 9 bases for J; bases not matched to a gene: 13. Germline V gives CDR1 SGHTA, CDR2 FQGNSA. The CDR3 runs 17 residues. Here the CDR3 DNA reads TGTGCCAGCAGCTTAGCCGCCGGTAGCGGGAGCGTACAAACGCAGTATTTT. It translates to CASSLAAGSGSVQTQYF.

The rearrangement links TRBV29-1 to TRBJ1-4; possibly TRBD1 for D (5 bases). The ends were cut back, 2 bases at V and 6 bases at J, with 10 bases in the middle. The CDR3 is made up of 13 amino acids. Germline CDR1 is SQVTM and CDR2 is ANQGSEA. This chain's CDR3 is CSVERRADEKLFF. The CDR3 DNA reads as TGCAGCGTTGAACGCAGGGCCGATGAAAAACTGTTTTTT.

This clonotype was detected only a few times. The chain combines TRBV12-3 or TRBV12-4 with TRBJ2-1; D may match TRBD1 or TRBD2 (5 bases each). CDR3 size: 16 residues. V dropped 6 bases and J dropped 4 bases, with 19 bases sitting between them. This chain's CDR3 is CASSYAPGRAYNEQFF. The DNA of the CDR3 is TGTGCCAGCAGCTATGCACCGGGACGGGCGTACAATGAGCAGTTCTTC.

The CDR3 sequence: CASSTSAHEQFF. DNA of the CDR3: TGTGCCAGCAGTACTAGCGCCCATGAGCAGTTCTTC. The chain has TRBV2 and TRBJ2-1, with TRBD2 identical over 7 bases. Losses at the gene ends were 5 bases for V and 8 bases for J; bases not matched to a gene: 3. The CDR3 consists of 12 residues. Germline assignment: CDR1 SNHLY and CDR2 FYNNEI.

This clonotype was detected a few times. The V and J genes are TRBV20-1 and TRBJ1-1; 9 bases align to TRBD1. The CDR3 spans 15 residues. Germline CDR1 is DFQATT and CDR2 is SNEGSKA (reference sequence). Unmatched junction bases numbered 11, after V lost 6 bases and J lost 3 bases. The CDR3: CSATNPDRGDTEAFF. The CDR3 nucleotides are TGCAGTGCGACGAACCCCGACAGGGGGGACACTGAAGCTTTCTTT.

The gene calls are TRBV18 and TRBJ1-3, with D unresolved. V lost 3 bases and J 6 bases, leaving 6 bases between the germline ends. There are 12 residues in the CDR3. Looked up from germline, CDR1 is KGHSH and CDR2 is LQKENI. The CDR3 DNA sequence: TGTGCCAGCTCACCCCTTGAAAACACCATATATTTT. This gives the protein CASSPLENTIYF.

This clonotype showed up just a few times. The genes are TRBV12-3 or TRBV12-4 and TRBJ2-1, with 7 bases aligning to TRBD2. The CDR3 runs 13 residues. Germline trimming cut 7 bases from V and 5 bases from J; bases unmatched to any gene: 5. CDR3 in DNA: TGTGCCAGCACTCCTAGCGGACACAATGAGCAGTTCTTC. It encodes CASTPSGHNEQFF.

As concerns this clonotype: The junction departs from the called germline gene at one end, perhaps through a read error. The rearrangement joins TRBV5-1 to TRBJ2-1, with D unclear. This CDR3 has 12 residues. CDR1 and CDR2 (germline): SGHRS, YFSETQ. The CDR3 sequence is CASSLAGTQALF. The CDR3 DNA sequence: TGCGCCAGCAGCTTGGCCGGTACCCAGGCGCTCTTC.

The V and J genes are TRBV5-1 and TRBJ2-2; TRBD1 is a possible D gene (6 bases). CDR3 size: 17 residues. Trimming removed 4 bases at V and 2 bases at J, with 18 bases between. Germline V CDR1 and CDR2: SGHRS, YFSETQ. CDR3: CASSPGQIPLNTGELFF. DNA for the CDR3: TGCGCCAGCAGCCCTGGACAGATCCCATTAAACACCGGGGAGCTGTTTTTT. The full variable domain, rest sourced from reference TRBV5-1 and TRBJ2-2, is KAGVTQTPRYLIKTRGQQVTLSCSPISGHRSVSWYQQTPGQGLQFLFEYFSETQRNKGNFPGRFSGRQFSNSRSEMNVSTLELGDSALYLCASSPGQIPLNTGELFFGEGSRLTVL.

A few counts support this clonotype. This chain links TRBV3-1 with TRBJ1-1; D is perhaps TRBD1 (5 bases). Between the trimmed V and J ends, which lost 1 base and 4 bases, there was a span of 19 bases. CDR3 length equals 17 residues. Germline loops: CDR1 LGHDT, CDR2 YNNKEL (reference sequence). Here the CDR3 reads CASSQGKGLRRFTEAFF. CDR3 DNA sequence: TGTGCCAGCAGCCAAGGGAAGGGGCTTAGGAGATTCACTGAAGCTTTCTTT.